These 20 T cell receptor beta chains came from one sample sequenced in a study of blood T cell repertoires in COVID-19. TCRdb's copy holds only in-frame clones and misses some; the assay was immunoSEQ multiplex PCR. The sample records roughly 64,000 clones, 78% being singletons. The sequencing input was peripheral blood. The receptors here all came from a man aged 55 to 70 with COVID-19, enrolled during active disease.

The chain carries TRBV30 and TRBJ1-6, with 12 bases that match TRBD1. CDR1 and CDR2 (germline): GTSNPN, SVGIG (reference sequence). The CDR3 consists of 14 residues. Losses at the gene ends were 5 bases for V and 10 bases for J; bases not matched to a gene: 6. The CDR3 here is CAWDRDRGLSPLHF. The CDR3 region has the DNA TGTGCCTGGGACCGGGACAGGGGGCTCTCACCCCTCCACTTT.

This clone was counted at least ten times. This rearrangement joins TRBV13 to TRBJ2-7, with 11 bases aligning to TRBD2. With V trimmed by 5 bases and J by 5 bases, 11 bases remained unmatched. Germline V gene data show CDR1 as PRHDT and CDR2 as FYEKMQ (reference sequence). CDR3 length: 16 residues. The CDR3 region is CASSTQYSGGGHEQYF. CDR3 in DNA: TGTGCCAGCAGCACCCAGTATAGCGGGGGGGGCCACGAGCAGTACTTC.

V and J are TRBV4-1 and TRBJ2-5; D is possibly TRBD2 (5 bases). Trimming took 5 bases from V and 2 from J, leaving 9 bases between them. This CDR3 region has 13 residues. Germline V gene data show CDR1 as MGHRA and CDR2 as YSYEKL. The CDR3 DNA is TGCGCCAGCAGCTCCCGGGGACAAGAGACCCAGTACTTC. Translating it yields CASSSRGQETQYF.

The chain carries TRBV5-1 and TRBJ1-4; D is possibly TRBD1 (6 bases). Germline values: CDR1 SGHRS, CDR2 YFSETQ. The CDR3 loop spans 15 amino acids. V lost 0 bases to trimming and J lost 8 bases, with 14 bases between them. In DNA, the CDR3 is TGCGCCAGCAGCTTGGGGGTTACAGGGTGGGAAAAACTGTTTTTT. It encodes CASSLGVTGWEKLFF.

The gene calls are TRBV11-3 and TRBJ2-3; TRBD2 aligns across 7 bases. This CDR3 region has 17 residues. Germline values: CDR1 SGHNT, CDR2 YENEEA. V was clipped by 4 bases and J by 2 bases; unmatched bases: 12. CDR3: CASSSPWGGENTDTQYF. The DNA for the CDR3 is TGTGCCAGCAGCTCCCCATGGGGGGGGGAAAACACAGATACGCAGTATTTT.

The chain couples TRBV12-3 or TRBV12-4 to TRBJ2-1; D perhaps matches TRBD2 (6 bases). V was cut by 3 bases and J by 10 bases, with 13 bases left in between. CDR3 size: 13 residues. CDR3 protein: CASSFGGEEEQFF. The CDR3 DNA is TGTGCCAGCAGTTTCGGCGGGGAAGAGGAGCAGTTCTTC.

V usage is TRBV5-6 and J usage is TRBJ1-2; no definite D call. Germline lookup yields CDR1 SGHDT and CDR2 YYEEEE. Trimming removed 0 bases at V and 8 bases at J, with 8 bases between. The CDR3 runs 12 residues. CDR3 region: CASSLGIGGYTF. The CDR3 DNA is TGTGCCAGCAGCTTGGGAATCGGGGGCTACACCTTC.

This clone appeared many times. J is TRBJ2-7 and V is TRBV15; TRBD2 might be the D (6 bases). The CDR3 has 13 residues. CDR1 is LNHNV, CDR2 YYDKDF, per germline (reference sequence). V was pared by 4 bases and J by 1 base, with 8 bases between. CDR3 in DNA: TGTGCCACCAGCACCGGGGGTTCCTACGAGCAGTACTTC. Translation gives CATSTGGSYEQYF. The variable domain in full, completed from reference TRBV15 and TRBJ2-7, reads DAMVIQNPRYQVTQFGKPVTLSCSQTLNHNVMYWYQQKSSQAPKLLFHYYDKDFNNEADTPDNFQSRRPNTSFCFLDIRSPGLGDTAMYLCATSTGGSYEQYFGPGTRLTVT.

The CDR3 reads CASSLGTGREEYF. The DNA for the CDR3 is TGCGCCAGCAGCCTCGGGACAGGGAGGGAGGAGTACTTC. The rearrangement joins TRBV5-1 to TRBJ2-7, with 9 bases matching TRBD1. The CDR3 loop spans 13 amino acids. V gave up 4 bases and J gave up 11 bases; unmatched junction bases: 10. Per the germline V gene, CDR1 is SGHRS and CDR2 is YFSETQ.

This sequence joins TRBV2 and TRBJ1-5, with 10 nucleotides matching TRBD1. The germline V gene has CDR1 SNHLY and CDR2 FYNNEI. V trimming: 5 bases; J trimming: 7 bases; junction bases outside the gene matches: 8. The CDR3 is 15 residues long. In DNA form, the CDR3 reads TGTGCCAGCAGTCCCGGGACAGGGGCGCAACAGCCCCAGCATTTT. This sequence encodes CASSPGTGAQQPQHF.

The rearrangement links TRBV20-1 to TRBJ1-1; 8 positions agree with TRBD1. The CDR3 has 17 amino acids. Germline V gene lookup returns CDR1 DFQATT and CDR2 SNEGSKA (reference sequence). Trimming took 3 bases from V and 0 from J; bases not matched to a gene: 12. CDR3 sequence reads: CSASTDRGSIMNTEAFF. CDR3 sequence (DNA): TGCAGTGCTAGTACCGACAGGGGAAGTATAATGAACACTGAAGCTTTCTTT.

This clone came up a few times. The chain employs TRBV5-1 and TRBJ1-2, with D possibly matching TRBD1 (5 bases). Germline CDR1 reads SGHRS; CDR2 reads YFSETQ. V was pared by 0 bases and J by 2 bases, with 8 bases between. The CDR3 runs 14 residues. The CDR3 protein is CASSLEAGNYGYTF. CDR3 DNA: TGCGCCAGCAGCTTGGAGGCAGGGAACTATGGCTACACCTTC.

The sample holds one count of this clone. This chain connects TRBV28 to TRBJ1-5; weak D call: TRBD1 (6 bases). Germline CDR1 MDHEN, CDR2 SYDVKM. The CDR3 runs 13 residues. The V end lost 8 bases, the J end lost 6 bases, and 14 bases lay between the germline ends. The CDR3 loop reads CASCKVRGQPQHF. The CDR3 bases are TGTGCCAGCTGTAAGGTCAGGGGTCAGCCCCAGCATTTT.

This clone has just a few counts. The chain recombines TRBV5-1 with TRBJ2-1; tentatively, D is TRBD1 (6 bases). V lost 0 bases to trimming and J lost 5 bases, with 9 bases between them. CDR1 and CDR2 (germline): SGHRS, YFSETQ. This CDR3 has 14 residues. The CDR3 bases are TGCGCCAGCAGCTTGGGCGACAGGCACAATGAGCAGTTCTTC. As protein: CASSLGDRHNEQFF.

The gene calls are TRBV5-6 and TRBJ2-4; D is possibly TRBD2 (5 bases). The CDR3 is made up of 16 amino acids. Germline V gene lookup returns CDR1 SGHDT and CDR2 YYEEEE. V lost 0 bases to trimming and J lost 0 bases, with 10 bases between them. The CDR3 nucleotides are TGTGCCAGCAGCTTGGGATCGGGAAAAGCCAAAAACATTCAGTACTTC. It encodes CASSLGSGKAKNIQYF.

The rearrangement joins TRBV6-5 to TRBJ1-3, with D hard to call. The CDR3 is 14 residues long. Per the germline V gene, CDR1 is MNHEY and CDR2 is SVGAGI. Trimming took off 7 bases at V and 1 base at J, with 11 bases between the two ends. The CDR3 reads CASKAIRSGNTIYF. CDR3 nucleotide sequence: TGTGCCAGCAAAGCCATACGTTCTGGAAACACCATATATTTT.

This chain connects TRBV5-1 to TRBJ1-2; 10 nucleotides match TRBD1. Germline assignment: CDR1 SGHRS and CDR2 YFSETQ. The CDR3 loop spans 15 amino acids. The V gene end was trimmed by 4 bases and the J gene end by 7 bases; junction bases not matched to a gene: 10. CDR3 protein: CASSDEGQGLVGYTF. CDR3 DNA: TGCGCCAGCAGCGACGAGGGACAGGGGTTGGTTGGCTACACCTTC.

The chain uses TRBV28 and TRBJ1-2; TRBD1 is a possible D gene (5 bases). CDR3 length equals 15 residues. V lost 7 bases to trimming and J lost 7 bases, with 22 bases between them. CDR1 and CDR2 (germline): MDHEN, SYDVKM. The CDR3 bases are TGTGCCAGCATTGAGCAGGGTAAAGTTTCGGGTGGCTACACCTTC. It translates to CASIEQGKVSGGYTF.

The chain links TRBV20-1 to TRBJ2-1, with TRBD2 identical over 9 bases. J lost 9 bases, V lost 3 bases, and 9 bases had no gene match. This CDR3 comprises 14 residues. Germline V gene data show CDR1 as DFQATT and CDR2 as SNEGSKA (reference sequence). CDR3 residues: CSASTVAGEGEQFF. DNA of the CDR3: TGCAGTGCTAGTACGGTAGCGGGAGAGGGTGAGCAGTTCTTC.

This rearrangement joins TRBV7-9 to TRBJ1-2, with 12 bases aligning to TRBD1. Germline-derived CDR1 and CDR2 are SEHNR and FQNEAQ (reference sequence). Trimming took 5 bases from V and 4 from J; bases not matched to a gene: 8. This CDR3 spans 16 amino acids. This chain's CDR3 is CASSTEGTGGGYGYTF. CDR3 nucleotide sequence: TGTGCCAGCAGCACAGAGGGGACAGGGGGCGGCTATGGCTACACCTTC.